The sequence of this T cell receptor beta chain was determined in a study of CD8 T cells in ankylosing spondylitis. TCRdb used MiXCR to reprocess the 5' RACE reads, holding one entry per CDR3 protein. Of 150,000 to 200,000 distinct CDR3 sequences in the sample, about 32% are singletons; the top ten hold about 5.5%. Comments on this clonotype: Its specificity is not known.

The germline gives CDR1 LNHDA, CDR2 SQIVND (reference sequence). V was pared by 5 bases and J by 3 bases, with 6 bases of the junction left unmatched. This CDR3 is built from 15 residues. Regarding the study as a whole: Prior literature has documented some motif variants in synovial fluid and blood from reactive arthritis. Characteristic, it appeared, of ankylosing spondylitis blood was a TCR beta motif of about eight highly homologous variants.

The sequencing input was synovial fluid, either unsorted or a sorted T cell fraction (not recorded which). This TCR derives from a male donor with ankylosing spondylitis. J is TRBJ1-5 and V is TRBV19; 8 bases agree with TRBD1. This chain's CDR3 is CASSSGQGYNQPQHF. As DNA, the CDR3 is TGTGCCAGTAGTTCCGGACAGGGTTACAATCAGCCCCAGCATTTT.